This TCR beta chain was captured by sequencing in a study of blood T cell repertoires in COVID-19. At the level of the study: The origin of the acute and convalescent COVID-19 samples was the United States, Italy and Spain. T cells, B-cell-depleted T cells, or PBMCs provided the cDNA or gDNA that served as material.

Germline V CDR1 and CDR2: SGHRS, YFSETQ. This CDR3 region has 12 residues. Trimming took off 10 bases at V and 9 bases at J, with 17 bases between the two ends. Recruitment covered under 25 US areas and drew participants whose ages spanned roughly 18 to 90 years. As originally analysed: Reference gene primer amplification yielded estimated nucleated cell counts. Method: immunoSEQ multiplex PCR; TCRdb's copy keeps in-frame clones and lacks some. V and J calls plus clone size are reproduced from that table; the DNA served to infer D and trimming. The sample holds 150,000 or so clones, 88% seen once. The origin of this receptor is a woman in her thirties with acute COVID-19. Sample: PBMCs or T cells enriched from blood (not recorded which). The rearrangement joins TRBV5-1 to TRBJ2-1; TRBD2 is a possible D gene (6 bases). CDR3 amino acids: CAETSVRSEQFF. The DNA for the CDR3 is TGCGCCGAGACTAGTGTCAGGAGTGAGCAGTTCTTC.